This is a list of T cell receptor beta chains from one sample in a study of blood T cell repertoires in COVID-19. Here immunoSEQ multiplex PCR was the method, and the copy in TCRdb shows in-frame clones only, minus some. The sample consists of 55,000 to 65,000 clones, around 87% of them appearing once. Sequenced: peripheral blood. The receptors were sampled from a man in his sixties with active or convalescent COVID-19. Each CDR3 is given without its conserved first and last residue.

v_gene: TRBV27; j_gene: TRBJ1-4; len: 13; CDR3aa: ASSPAELTGEKLF
v_gene: TRBV7-2; j_gene: TRBJ1-1; len: 13; CDR3aa: ASSPRQFMNTEAF
v_gene: TRBV6-6; j_gene: TRBJ2-1; len: 13; CDR3aa: ASSYQAGALQGQF
v_gene: TRBV29-1; j_gene: TRBJ2-7; len: 9; CDR3aa: SGGTGYEQY
v_gene: TRBV5-6; j_gene: TRBJ2-5; len: 13; CDR3aa: ASSYSGRLGETQY
v_gene: TRBV5-6; j_gene: TRBJ1-2; len: 14; CDR3aa: ASSIQGSGPNYGYT
v_gene: TRBV7-2; j_gene: TRBJ2-3; len: 14; CDR3aa: ASSRGFTGDQDTQY
v_gene: TRBV5-6; j_gene: TRBJ2-5; len: 10; CDR3aa: ASDRGSETQY
v_gene: TRBV3-1/TRBV3-2; j_gene: TRBJ1-5; len: 15; CDR3aa: ASSQGGQVTSNQPQH
v_gene: TRBV4-1; j_gene: TRBJ1-3; len: 14; CDR3aa: ASSRNTGVSGNTIY
v_gene: TRBV15; j_gene: TRBJ2-3; len: 12; CDR3aa: ATSRDVGTDTQY
v_gene: TRBV5-1; j_gene: TRBJ1-1; len: 17; CDR3aa: ASSLEAGQGGLLNTEAF
v_gene: TRBV3-1/TRBV3-2; j_gene: TRBJ1-2; len: 10; CDR3aa: ASSQVGGGYT
v_gene: TRBV6-1; j_gene: TRBJ2-7; len: 14; CDR3aa: ASSENGQVGGLEQY
v_gene: TRBV5-5; j_gene: TRBJ2-5; len: 12; CDR3aa: ASSVGTMGETQY
v_gene: TRBV7-8; j_gene: TRBJ2-5; len: 10; CDR3aa: ASSLVRETQY
v_gene: TRBV7-9; j_gene: TRBJ2-5; len: 12; CDR3aa: ASSLRTETETQY
v_gene: TRBV5-1; j_gene: TRBJ2-2; len: 13; CDR3aa: ASSPLGGSTGELF
v_gene: TRBV10-3; j_gene: TRBJ2-1; len: 14; CDR3aa: AISATAGSSYNEQF
v_gene: TRBV11-2; j_gene: TRBJ2-1; len: 15; CDR3aa: ASSARPSGGSYNEQF